The present T cell receptor (beta chain) was sequenced within a study of blood T cells in healthy people across ages. The study's findings and limits: CMV infection status of these donors was not known. It was not possible, with unsorted PBMCs, to conclusively compare naive and antigen-experienced cells.

Trimming cost V 0 bases and J 1 base, with 6 bases left between them. CDR1 is LGHDT, CDR2 YNNKEL, per germline (reference sequence). The length of the CDR3 is 15 residues. To note about this clonotype: Antigen: not known.

A sample-barcoded 5' primer and a J-beta primer mix were used in a second PCR of roughly 7 to 12 cycles. Each TCR beta cDNA got a 12-nucleotide random molecular identifier. Via MiXCR, TCRdb re-called the 5' RACE reads, giving one row per CDR3 protein. The table has about 1,400,000 distinct CDR3 sequences, approximately 63% seen once. The chain carries TRBV3-1 and TRBJ2-2; D call uncertain. This TCR derives from a man younger than 35 in good health. The source material was blood. CDR3 bases: TGTGCCAGCAGCCAAGAATCCAGGAACACCGGGGAGCTGTTTTTT. Translation gives CASSQESRNTGELFF.